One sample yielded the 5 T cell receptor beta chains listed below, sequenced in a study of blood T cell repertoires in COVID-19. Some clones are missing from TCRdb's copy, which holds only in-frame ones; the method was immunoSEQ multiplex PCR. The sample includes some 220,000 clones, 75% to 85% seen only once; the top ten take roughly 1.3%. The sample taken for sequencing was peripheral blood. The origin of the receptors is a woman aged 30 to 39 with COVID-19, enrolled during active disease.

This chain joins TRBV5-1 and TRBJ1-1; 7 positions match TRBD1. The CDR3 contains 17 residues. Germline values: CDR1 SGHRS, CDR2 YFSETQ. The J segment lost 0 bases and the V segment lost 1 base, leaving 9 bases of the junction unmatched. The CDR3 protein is CASSLRGTANMNTEAFF. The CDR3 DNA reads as TGCGCCAGCAGCTTGCGCGGGACAGCCAACATGAACACTGAAGCTTTCTTT. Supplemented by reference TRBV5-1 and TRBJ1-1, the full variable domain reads KAGVTQTPRYLIKTRGQQVTLSCSPISGHRSVSWYQQTPGQGLQFLFEYFSETQRNKGNFPGRFSGRQFSNSRSEMNVSTLELGDSALYLCASSLRGTANMNTEAFFGQGTRLTVV.

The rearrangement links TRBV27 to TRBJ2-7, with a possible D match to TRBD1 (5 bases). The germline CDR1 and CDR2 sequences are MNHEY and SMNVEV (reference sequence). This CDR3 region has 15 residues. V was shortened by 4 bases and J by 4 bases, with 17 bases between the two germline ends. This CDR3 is CASSSQGREVYEQYF. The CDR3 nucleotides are TGTGCCAGCAGTTCGCAGGGCAGGGAAGTTTACGAGCAGTACTTC.

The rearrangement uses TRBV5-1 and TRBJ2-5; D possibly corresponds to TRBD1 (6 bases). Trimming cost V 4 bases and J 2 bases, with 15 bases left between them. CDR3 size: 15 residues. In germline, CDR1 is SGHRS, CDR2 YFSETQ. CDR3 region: CASSAATGLQETQYF. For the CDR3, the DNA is TGCGCCAGCAGCGCCGCCACAGGGTTACAAGAGACCCAGTACTTC.

CDR3 sequence (DNA): TGTGCCAGCACTCTCGGGACAGGGTTTGGCTACACCTTC. The encoded protein is CASTLGTGFGYTF. The chain has TRBV12-3 or TRBV12-4 and TRBJ1-2, with TRBD1 matching over 9 bases. V lost 7 bases to trimming and J lost 7 bases; unmatched junction nucleotides: 7. The CDR3 runs 13 residues.

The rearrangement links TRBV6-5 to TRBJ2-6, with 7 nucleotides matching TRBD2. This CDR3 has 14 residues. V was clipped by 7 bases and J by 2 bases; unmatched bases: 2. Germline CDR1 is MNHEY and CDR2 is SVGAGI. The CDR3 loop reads CASKGRAGANVLTF. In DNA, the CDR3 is TGTGCCAGCAAAGGGAGGGCTGGGGCCAACGTCCTGACTTTC.